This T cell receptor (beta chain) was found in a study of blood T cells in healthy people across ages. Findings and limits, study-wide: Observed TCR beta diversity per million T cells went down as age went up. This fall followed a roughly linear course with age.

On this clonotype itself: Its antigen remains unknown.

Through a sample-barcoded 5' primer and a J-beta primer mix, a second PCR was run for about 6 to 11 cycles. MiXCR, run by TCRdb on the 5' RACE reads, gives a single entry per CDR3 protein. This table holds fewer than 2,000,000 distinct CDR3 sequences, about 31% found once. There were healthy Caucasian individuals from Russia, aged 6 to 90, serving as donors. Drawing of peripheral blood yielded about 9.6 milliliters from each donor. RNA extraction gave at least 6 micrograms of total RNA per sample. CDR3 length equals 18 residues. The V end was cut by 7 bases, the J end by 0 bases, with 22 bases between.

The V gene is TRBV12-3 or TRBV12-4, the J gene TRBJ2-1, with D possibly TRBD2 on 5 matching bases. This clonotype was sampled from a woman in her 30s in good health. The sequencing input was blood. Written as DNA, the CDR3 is TGTGCCAGCACCAATCGTCCCCCAGCGGTAAGCTCCTACAATGAGCAGTTCTTC. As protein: CASTNRPPAVSSYNEQFF.